This paragraph reports one TCR beta chain. The sample belongs to a study of blood T cell repertoires in COVID-19. The table came from immunoSEQ multiplex PCR; TCRdb's copy has only in-frame clones and leaves some out. This sample yields about 140,000 clones, of which approximately 90% are seen a single time; approximately 11% belongs to the top ten. Germline CDR1 SGHRS, CDR2 YFSETQ. CDR3 size: 14 residues. V was trimmed by 4 bases and J by 4 bases, leaving 14 bases between them. The clonotype comes from a woman older than 75 with acute or convalescent COVID-19. The chain combines TRBV5-1 with TRBJ1-1; D remains ambiguous. Sequencing input: peripheral blood. CDR3 loop: CASSASTPSTEAFF. CDR3 DNA sequence: TGCGCCAGCAGCGCCTCCACACCGTCCACTGAAGCTTTCTTT.